This note documents a single T cell receptor (beta chain) sequence. Its cognate antigen is unknown. This specimen belongs to a study of cytomegalovirus exposure and HLA in healthy donors. Study information: Among the roughly 380 donors who were genotyped, roughly 85% fell in the genetic ancestry cluster that is associated with self-reported Caucasian donors. Broader study findings: The listing of about 150 TCR beta chains classed them as cytomegalovirus-associated.

Per the germline V gene, CDR1 is MNHEY and CDR2 is SVGAGI. V shed 5 bases, J shed 9 bases, and the junction held 6 bases outside the gene matches. This CDR3 is 14 amino acids long. Vbeta (60) and Jbeta (13) primers were used in the PCR. Assay used: immunoSEQ multiplex PCR; TCRdb lists only in-frame clones, some missing. The sample totals 55,000 to 85,000 clones. The genes are TRBV6-5 and TRBJ2-1; 11 bases agree with TRBD2. The source of this sequence is a female donor in good health and CMV-seropositive. Sequencing was performed on PBMCs. The CDR3 coding sequence is TGTGCCAGCAGTAAAGAAGGGACTAGCGGTGAGCAGTTCTTC. Protein sequence: CASSKEGTSGEQFF.